The T cell receptor (beta chain) under discussion was sequenced for a study of T cells after yellow fever vaccination. Study information: For low cell numbers, libraries were made with SMART-Seq v4 Ultra Low Input.

Study-level points and caveats: Within FACS-sorted repertoires, abundant clonotypes contaminating from the bulk population could be present. Most primary-vaccination clones reappeared after the booster (just under 98% CD4, around 88% CD8).

A remark on this clonotype: Its cognate antigen is unknown.

Universal primer sites and UMIs were introduced during 5'RACE template-switching synthesis of TCR cDNA. TCRdb redid the calling of the 5' RACE reads with MiXCR, one entry per CDR3 protein. The sample has some 97,000 distinct CDR3 sequences, under 7% seen once; the top ten hold roughly 39%. J gave up 11 bases and V 9 bases, and 12 bases lay outside the gene matches. Germline CDR1 is WSHSY and CDR2 is SAAADI. This CDR3 comprises 12 residues. This sequence originates from a man between 18 and 35 years old who received the YFV17D yellow fever vaccine. The source material was CD8+ T cells sorted from PBMCs, sampled 10 days after the yellow fever booster vaccination. The J gene is TRBJ1-1, the V gene TRBV10-2; TRBD1 agrees at 7 bases. The CDR3 spells CASTNRGREAFF. CDR3 sequence (DNA): TGCGCCAGTACAAACAGGGGCCGAGAGGCTTTCTTT.